This T cell receptor (beta chain) was identified during a study of blood T cell repertoires in COVID-19. Recovered status in Cohort 3 required two negative PCRs, clearance, or symptom resolution. Source study methods: For nucleated cells, counts were estimated from reference gene primer amplification. Measured with immunoSEQ multiplex PCR; TCRdb has only the in-frame clones, and not every one. D and trimming were read from the DNA, whereas the V and J calls and clone size are those reported in that table. The repertoire holds about 190,000 clones, with less than 85% as singletons. V trimming: 5 bases; J trimming: 7 bases; junction bases outside the gene matches: 4. CDR1 is MNHEY, CDR2 SVGEGT, per germline. The CDR3 totals 13 residues.

Source material: PBMCs or T cells enriched from blood (not recorded which). The rearrangement joins TRBV6-2 or TRBV6-3 to TRBJ1-2, with 10 bases lining up with TRBD1. The receptor's source is a woman younger than 45 who had recovered from COVID-19. The CDR3 protein is CASSPDRGLGYTF. The CDR3 DNA reads as TGTGCCAGCAGTCCAGACAGGGGGCTTGGCTACACCTTC.